This T cell receptor (beta chain) is drawn from a study of Graves' ophthalmopathy and Graves' hyperthyroidism. Study in general: Peripheral blood was collected at initial diagnosis, before any treatment.

Findings and caveats of the study: The model achieved over 60% sensitivity and under 75% specificity for ophthalmopathy progression. Blood also held most thyroid clonotypes expanded above 0.001 frequency.

The TCR beta CDR3 regions underwent amplification from RNA transcripts. The first round was an RT-PCR with HTBI primers, and the second round was a multiplex PCR. MiXCR, run by TCRdb on the multiplex PCR reads, gives a single entry per CDR3 protein. Among around 40,000 distinct CDR3 sequences, under 65% were seen once, and the ten largest hold roughly 18%. Remarks on this clonotype: Its cognate antigen is unknown.

The V gene lost 2 bases and the J gene lost 4 bases, with 9 bases spanning the gap. This CDR3 has 14 residues. Germline values: CDR1 SEHNR, CDR2 FQNEAQ (reference sequence). The sample consisted of peripheral blood. This TCR came from an adult man with Graves' ophthalmopathy. The chain couples TRBV7-9 to TRBJ2-1; D is unclear. CDR3: CASSLQRDYNEQFF. As DNA, the CDR3 is TGTGCCAGCAGCTTACAACGTGATTACAATGAGCAGTTCTTC. The variable domain in full, completed from reference TRBV7-9 and TRBJ2-1, reads DTGVSQNPRHKITKRGQNVTFRCDPISEHNRLYWYRQTLGQGPEFLTYFQNEAQLEKSRLLSDRFSAERPKGSFSTLEIQRTEQGDSAMYLCASSLQRDYNEQFFGPGTRLTVL.